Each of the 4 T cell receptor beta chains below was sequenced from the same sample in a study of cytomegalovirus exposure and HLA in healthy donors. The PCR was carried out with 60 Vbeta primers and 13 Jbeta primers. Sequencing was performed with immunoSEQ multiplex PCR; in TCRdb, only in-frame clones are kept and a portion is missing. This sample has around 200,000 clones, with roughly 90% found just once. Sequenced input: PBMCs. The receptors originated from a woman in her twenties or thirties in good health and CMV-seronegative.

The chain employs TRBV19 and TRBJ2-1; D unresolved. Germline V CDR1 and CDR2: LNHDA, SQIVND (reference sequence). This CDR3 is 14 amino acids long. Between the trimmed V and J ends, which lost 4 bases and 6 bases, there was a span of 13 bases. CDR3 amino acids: CASSKVTLVNEQFF. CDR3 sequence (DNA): TGTGCCAGTAGTAAAGTCACCCTAGTCAATGAGCAGTTCTTC.

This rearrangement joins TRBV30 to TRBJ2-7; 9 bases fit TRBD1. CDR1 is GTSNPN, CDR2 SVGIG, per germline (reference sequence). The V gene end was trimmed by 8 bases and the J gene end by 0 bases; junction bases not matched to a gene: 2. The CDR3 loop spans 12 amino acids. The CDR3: CAGDRASYEQYF. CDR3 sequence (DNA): TGTGCCGGGGACAGGGCCTCCTACGAGCAGTACTTC.

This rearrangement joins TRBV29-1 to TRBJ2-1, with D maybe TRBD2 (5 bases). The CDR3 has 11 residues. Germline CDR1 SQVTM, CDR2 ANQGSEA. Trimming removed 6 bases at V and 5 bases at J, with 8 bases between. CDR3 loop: CSVSGDNEQFF. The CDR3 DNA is TGCAGCGTGTCCGGGGACAATGAGCAGTTCTTC.

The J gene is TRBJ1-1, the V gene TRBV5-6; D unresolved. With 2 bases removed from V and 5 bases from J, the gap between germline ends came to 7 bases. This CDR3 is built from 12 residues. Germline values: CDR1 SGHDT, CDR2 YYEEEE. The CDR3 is CASSFEGTEAFF. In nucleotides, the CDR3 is TGTGCCAGCAGCTTCGAGGGAACTGAAGCTTTCTTT. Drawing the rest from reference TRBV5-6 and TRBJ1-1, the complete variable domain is DAGVTQSPTHLIKTRGQQVTLRCSPKSGHDTVSWYQQALGQGPQFIFQYYEEEERQRGNFPDRFSGHQFPNYSSELNVNALLLGDSALYLCASSFEGTEAFFGQGTRLTVV.